This TCR beta chain was found in a study of PD-L1 blockade in urothelial cancer (dated by TCRdb to the late 2010s). Concerning the study at large: All patients started therapy around 2014 and received atezolizumab 1,200 mg intravenously every 3 weeks. About 85% of the 29 patients were males with bladder-origin urothelial cancer, and about 60% of the 29 reported a prior smoking history. An ECOG performance status of 0 or 1 was recorded for the patients, and 0 to 3 prior chemotherapy regimens had been received by the patients. Blood samples were analyzed at 3 weeks after treatment start (second dose) and at 6 weeks after treatment start. Blood samples yielded a median of about 150,000 T cells and 65,000 to 95,000 unique TCRs, with median clonality approximately 0.08. The study, an exploratory multi-omic analysis, examined somatic, immune and clinical correlates of response to PD-L1 blockade with atezolizumab in urothelial cancer. Pretreatment tumor samples, along with matched peripheral blood collected serially before and after atezolizumab treatment, underwent TCR sequencing. Durable clinical benefit was defined as a progression-free survival longer than 6 months, and TCR features were additionally tested against progression-free survival and overall survival. In the same patients, pretreatment tumors underwent whole exome sequencing and RNA sequencing in addition to TCR sequencing. Durable clinical benefit was achieved by nine patients but not by the remaining 20. Some 30 patients had pretreatment blood TCR-seq, around 24 had at least one posttreatment blood collection, and around 24 had tumor TCR-seq.

Interpreted using the paper, the time point label stands for: pretreatment peripheral blood. A cohort of 25 to 30 patients with locally advanced or metastatic urothelial carcinoma, treated at Memorial Sloan Kettering on a trial protocol, was included. Peripheral blood mononuclear cells were collected pretreatment and during treatment, with between 1 and 8 total time points per patient. The Qiagen DNeasy Blood extraction kit was used to purify genomic DNA from total PBMCs and tumor samples. PBMCs were collected pretreatment and during treatment and were isolated and stored as previously described. Results and caveats for the whole study, not just this receptor: Because the sample size was small (n ≈ 30) and many of the analyses were exploratory, the results are meant to be hypothesis-generating. A pretreatment peripheral blood TCR clonality below the median was linked to improved progression-free and overall survival. Greater expansion of tumor-associated TCR clones in peripheral blood 3 weeks after the start of treatment was observed in patients with durable benefit (n of about 24, p = 0.022).

This clone appeared a single time. This receptor's antigen is unknown. No much larger clone exists at a distance of one base, and base qualities are not known. Each PCR received spiked-in synthetic TCR analog templates so that absolute template abundance could be estimated from read counts. The immunoSEQ assay was used to amplify TCRbeta CDR3 regions from genomic DNA with bias-controlled V and J gene primers. Rearranged TCRbeta segments were sequenced at approximately 20X coverage. In the authors' own workflow: Clustering was used to correct sequencing errors, and CDR3s were annotated against IMGT to assign V, D and J genes. Downstream analyses used only productive TCRbeta rearrangements, leaving out any out-of-frame or stop-codon sequences. To compute clonality, Shannon entropy was normalized by the log of the number of unique productive sequences and then subtracted from one. Clones differing between time points or between blood and tumor were identified using Fisher's exact test with Benjamini-Hochberg correction, with an adjusted p below 0.01 applied as the threshold. TCRdb took this table from immuneACCESS and kept in-frame rearrangements with V and J called. Such tables lack part of the clones; where checked against another copy, unresolved V genes explain under half of the gap, and the rest is unexplained. V and J calls and clone size are given by that table; D and trimming were obtained from the DNA. This sample comprises about 74,000 clones, about nine tenths of them detected only once. The ten largest make up 4.5% of the sample.

The sample in question was PBMCs, obtained around atezolizumab (anti-PD-L1) treatment. The sequence was obtained from a man between 70 and 80 years old with urothelial cancer.

The CDR3 region: CASSESSLRAVSSSYNEQFF. Here is the DNA: TGCGCCAGCAGTGAGTCGAGTTTGCGGGCCGTATCGAGCTCCTACAATGAGCAGTTCTTC. The chain is encoded by TRBV10-1 joined to TRBJ2-1; the best D guess is TRBD2, with 5 bases matching. V sheds 0 bases and J sheds 0 bases, leaving 21 bases between their ends. Looking up the germline V gene (reference sequence) yields CDR1 WNHNN and CDR2 SYGVQD. The CDR3, cysteine through phenylalanine, is 20 amino acids long. Left in the record is the CDR3 DNA by itself, 60 bases read in frame from the first base.